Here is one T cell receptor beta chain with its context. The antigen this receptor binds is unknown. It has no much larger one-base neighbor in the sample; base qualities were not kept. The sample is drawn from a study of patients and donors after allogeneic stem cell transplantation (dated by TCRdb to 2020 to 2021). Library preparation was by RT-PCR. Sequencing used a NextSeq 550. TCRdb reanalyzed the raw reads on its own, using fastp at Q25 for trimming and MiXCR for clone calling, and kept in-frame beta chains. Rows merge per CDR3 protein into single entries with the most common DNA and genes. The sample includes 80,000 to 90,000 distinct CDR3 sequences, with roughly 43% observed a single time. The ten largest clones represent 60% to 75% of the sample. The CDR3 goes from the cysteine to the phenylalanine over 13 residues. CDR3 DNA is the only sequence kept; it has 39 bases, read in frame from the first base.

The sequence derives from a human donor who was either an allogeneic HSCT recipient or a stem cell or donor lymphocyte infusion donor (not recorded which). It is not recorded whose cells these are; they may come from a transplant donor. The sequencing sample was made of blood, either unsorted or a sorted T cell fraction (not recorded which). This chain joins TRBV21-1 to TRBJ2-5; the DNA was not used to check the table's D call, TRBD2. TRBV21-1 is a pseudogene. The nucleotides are TGTGCCAGCACCCGGACTAGACAAGAGACCCAGTACTTC. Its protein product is CASTRTRQETQYF.